This T cell receptor (beta chain) is drawn from a study of PD-1 blockade in mismatch repair-deficient tumors. As for the study in general: Enrolled about 2012-2017, patients had progressing, pretreated mismatch repair-deficient cancers of about twelve types.

Comments on this clone: The antigen is unknown.

TCRs were sequenced from three patients responding to pembrolizumab. Libraries were prepared by immunoSEQ multiplex PCR; TCRdb keeps only in-frame clonotypes and omits some of them. The profile shows some 120,000 clones, about 85% of them singletons. Study observations and caveats: Tumor-resident clones, often absent from pretreatment blood, expanded after pembrolizumab and then contracted.

The TCR comes from an adult with mismatch repair-deficient cancer. Sequences were derived from peripheral blood, sampled 44 weeks after starting pembrolizumab.

Written as DNA, the CDR3 is TGCGCCAGCAGCTTAGCGAATCTTCAGGTAAATGAGCAGTTCTTC. It yields the protein CASSLANLQVNEQFF. The chain recombines TRBV5-1 with TRBJ2-1, with D hard to call. Germline V gene sequence: CDR1 SGHRS, CDR2 YFSETQ. The CDR3 runs 15 residues. V was cut by 2 bases and J by 7 bases, with 16 bases left in between.